The 10 T cell receptor beta chains below were found in one sample sequenced in a study of CD8 T cells in Susac syndrome. An input of 0.5 to 1 ug of RNA was subjected to reverse transcription using random hexamers. Each CDR3 protein is one row after TCRdb ran MiXCR on the immunoSEQ multiplex PCR reads. Of 15,000 to 20,000 distinct CDR3 sequences listed, 85% to 95% are singletons. Sequencing was performed on CD8+ T cells from PBMCs. The receptors were sampled from a human donor in good health.

In its sample, this clonotype was seen once. The V call is TRBV19, the J call TRBJ1-1, with 8 bases fitting TRBD1. Germline CDR1 and CDR2: LNHDA and SQIVND (reference sequence). V lost 5 bases, J lost 5 bases, and 7 bases stayed unmatched. CDR3 length equals 14 residues. The CDR3 nucleotides are TGTGCCAGTAGTTCCCGGGACAGGAGGACTGAAGCTTTCTTT. Protein sequence: CASSSRDRRTEAFF.

The chain links TRBV25-1 to TRBJ2-7; D call uncertain. The CDR3 is made up of 14 amino acids. The V end lost 1 base, the J end lost 2 bases, and 9 bases lay between the germline ends. Germline CDR1 reads MGHDK; CDR2 reads SYGVNS. The CDR3 DNA sequence: TGTGCCAGCAGTGAATCGGGTACAGCCTACGAGCAGTACTTC. Translation: CASSESGTAYEQYF.

The chain has TRBV29-1 and TRBJ2-4, with a weak D call TRBD2 (6 bases). V gave up 7 bases and J gave up 6 bases, with 19 bases separating them. This CDR3 spans 14 amino acids. The V gene's germline CDR1 is SQVTM and CDR2 ANQGSEA. The CDR3 here is CSGWGDDTRNIQYF. CDR3 DNA sequence: TGCAGCGGGTGGGGGGACGACACTCGAAACATTCAGTACTTC.

The chain combines TRBV7-2 with TRBJ2-3, with D hard to call. The CDR3 runs 14 residues. Trimming cost V 4 bases and J 2 bases, with 10 bases left between them. Germline lookup yields CDR1 SGHTA and CDR2 FQGNSA. The CDR3 here is CASSYRSLTDTQYF. The DNA of the CDR3 is TGTGCCAGCAGCTACCGGAGCCTCACAGATACGCAGTATTTT.

The chain joins TRBV6-5 to TRBJ2-1; 8 bases align to TRBD2. V shed 8 bases, J shed 5 bases, and the junction held 8 bases outside the gene matches. Germline CDR1 is MNHEY and CDR2 is SVGAGI. The CDR3 is 14 residues long. The CDR3 sequence is CASGPGGEHNEQFF. CDR3 DNA: TGTGCCAGCGGTCCGGGAGGGGAGCACAATGAGCAGTTCTTC.

This chain joins TRBV20-1 and TRBJ1-5; 9 positions match TRBD1. Germline CDR1 reads DFQATT; CDR2 reads SNEGSKA (reference sequence). The CDR3 consists of 15 residues. The V gene end was trimmed by 2 bases and the J gene end by 6 bases; junction bases not matched to a gene: 8. CDR3 loop: CSARNRGRVGQPQHF. The CDR3 DNA reads as TGCAGTGCTAGAAACAGGGGGCGCGTGGGTCAGCCCCAGCATTTT.

The chain carries TRBV7-2 and TRBJ2-7, with 7 bases that match TRBD2. The V gene's germline CDR1 is SGHTA and CDR2 FQGNSA. The CDR3 runs 16 residues. V lost 5 bases and J lost 4; bases outside the gene matches: 14. CDR3 sequence: CASSRDTSDVWYEQYF. The CDR3 DNA sequence: TGTGCCAGCAGCCGCGATACTAGCGACGTCTGGTACGAGCAGTACTTC.

The rearrangement uses TRBV4-2 and TRBJ2-1, with 8 bases identical to TRBD2. Germline CDR1 reads LGHNA; CDR2 reads YNFKEQ. This CDR3 comprises 13 residues. V dropped 0 bases and J dropped 15; count of bases not matched to a gene: 7. The CDR3 here is CASSQDGAGALFF. CDR3 in DNA: TGTGCCAGCAGCCAAGATGGAGCGGGAGCACTGTTCTTC.

The CDR3 coding sequence is TGTGCCAGTAATTCGGCTAGTGGGGTTTTGGGGAACAATGAGCAGTTCTTC. Translated, it gives CASNSASGVLGNNEQFF. The V gene is TRBV19, the J gene TRBJ2-1; D remains unclear. Germline-derived CDR1 and CDR2 are LNHDA and SQIVND (reference sequence). V was pared by 7 bases and J by 5 bases, with 24 bases between. The CDR3 runs 17 residues.

The chain carries TRBV4-3 and TRBJ2-5, with D tentatively TRBD2 (5 bases). Germline CDR1 reads LGHNA; CDR2 reads YSLEER. There are 17 residues in the CDR3. The V and J ends lost 0 bases and 1 base respectively, with 15 bases between them. CDR3 nucleotide sequence: TGCGCCAGCAGCCAAGATTTGGTAGAGGGCAGCCAAGAGACCCAGTACTTC. Residues: CASSQDLVEGSQETQYF.